The rows below give T cell receptor beta chains drawn from one sample of a study of T cell changes during pregnancy in multiple sclerosis. Using immunoSEQ multiplex PCR, the repertoire was profiled, and TCRdb retains in-frame clones only, with some absent. In the table there are about 38,000 clones, 85% to 90% of which are singletons. Sequenced material: CD8+ T cells from peripheral blood mononuclear cells, taken in the third trimester of pregnancy. The receptors here all came from a female donor with multiple sclerosis, enrolled in a pregnancy study. Both conserved end residues are part of each CDR3. D genes are given only for firm matches. Clone size is shown for a subset of rows, as once, few, many or a class of expanded clone.

j_gene	v_gene	abundance	d_gene	CDR3nt	CDR3aa
TRBJ1-5	TRBV19	-	TRBD1	TGTGCCAGTAGTTTCCGGGGGACAGTCAATCAGCCCCAGCATTTT	CASSFRGTVNQPQHF
TRBJ2-7	TRBV18	-	-	TGTGCCAGCTCACCACCGGGCCCCACGTACGAGCAGTACTTC	CASSPPGPTYEQYF
TRBJ2-7	TRBV27	-	-	TGTGCCAGCAGTTTGGGGCTAGCGCACGAGCAGTACTTC	CASSLGLAHEQYF
TRBJ2-7	TRBV23-1	once	-	TGCGCCAGCAGTCAATCGCAGGAAAAAGAGCAGTACTTC	CASSQSQEKEQYF
TRBJ2-7	TRBV11-2	-	-	TGTGCCAGCAGCGTAGCAGTGACCTACGAGCAGTACTTC	CASSVAVTYEQYF
TRBJ2-7	TRBV4-2	-	TRBD1	TGTGCCAGCAGCCCTAACCTTGGGCAGGGGGCCTACGAGCAGTACTTC	CASSPNLGQGAYEQYF
TRBJ2-7	TRBV7-9	-	TRBD1	TGTGCCAGCAGCTCTCTAGACAGGGGGCCCTCGAGGGTCTACGAGCAGTACTTC	CASSSLDRGPSRVYEQYF
TRBJ2-3	TRBV9	-	-	TGTGCCAGCAGCCAATGGGGACACGGCACAGATACGCAGTATTTT	CASSQWGHGTDTQYF
TRBJ2-2	TRBV7-2	-	-	TGTGCCAGCAGTTATACAGGGAACACCGGGGAGCTGTTTTTT	CASSYTGNTGELFF
TRBJ1-1	TRBV6-5	-	-	TGTGCCAGCAGACCAGCGGGACTGAAGAACACTGAAGCTTTCTTT	CASRPAGLKNTEAFF
TRBJ1-2	TRBV28	-	TRBD1	TGTGCCAGCAGTTTACTGGGACAGTCCTATGGCTACACCTTC	CASSLLGQSYGYTF
TRBJ2-3	TRBV6-4	-	-	TGTGCCAGCAGTGACACACCCACAGATACGCAGTATTTT	CASSDTPTDTQYF
TRBJ1-2	TRBV19	-	-	TGTGCCAGTAGTCTTAGGCGGATCCTCTGGTATGGCTACACCTTC	CASSLRRILWYGYTF
TRBJ2-1	TRBV6-1	-	TRBD2	TGTGCCAGCAGCCTACTAGCGGGGGCGGGCAATGAGCAGTTCTTC	CASSLLAGAGNEQFF
TRBJ2-1	TRBV10-3	-	-	TGTGCCATCAGTACAAAGGGGCCCCATGAGCAGTTCTTC	CAISTKGPHEQFF
TRBJ1-2	TRBV27	few	-	TGTGCCAGCAGTTTTCGAGCCCGAGGGGGATATGGCTACACCTTC	CASSFRARGGYGYTF
TRBJ1-2	TRBV7-9	-	-	TGTGCCAGCAGCTGGAACAGGGATGGCTACACCTTC	CASSWNRDGYTF
TRBJ1-1	TRBV4-1	-	TRBD1	TGCGCCAGCAGCCAACCAGGGGGCTACGGCACTGAAGCTTTCTTT	CASSQPGGYGTEAFF
TRBJ1-1	TRBV6-5	-	TRBD1	TGTGCCAGCAGTCCCGGGACAGGGGTGGGCACTGAAGCTTTCTTT	CASSPGTGVGTEAFF
TRBJ2-7	TRBV5-6	-	-	TGTGCCAGCAGCTTTACAGGCGGCTACGAGCAGTACTTC	CASSFTGGYEQYF
TRBJ1-1	TRBV7-2	-	-	TGTGCCAGCAGCTTTGGGCCGTTTTTAACAGGGGAAGCTTTCTTT	CASSFGPFLTGEAFF
TRBJ1-2	TRBV11-2	-	TRBD1	TGTGCCAGCAGCTTGACAGGGGAGGGTGGCTACACCTTC	CASSLTGEGGYTF
TRBJ2-3	TRBV4-1	-	TRBD2	TGCGCCAGCAGCCAGTATTTAGCGGGGGGGCGTATGACAGATACGCAGTATTTT	CASSQYLAGGRMTDTQYF
TRBJ1-1	TRBV5-5	-	TRBD1	TGTGCCAGCAGCCCCGGGACAGTCGAAGCTTTCTTT	CASSPGTVEAFF
TRBJ2-2	TRBV25-1	-	-	TGTGCCAGCAGTGACGAAGGGGATACCGGGGAGCTGTTTTTT	CASSDEGDTGELFF
TRBJ1-2	TRBV29-1	-	-	TGCAGCGTCCTTGGGGAGGGAGAATACTATGGCTACACCTTC	CSVLGEGEYYGYTF
TRBJ2-2	TRBV7-6	-	TRBD1	TGTGCCAGCAGCTTAGCGCAGGGGGCAGCCGGGGAGCTGTTTTTT	CASSLAQGAAGELFF
TRBJ1-1	TRBV27	-	-	TGTGCCAGCAGTTTCCCAGGGAACACTGAAGCTTTCTTT	CASSFPGNTEAFF
TRBJ2-1	TRBV28	-	-	TGTGCCAGCAGTTCCCAAGAAACTAACTACTACAATGAGCAGTTCTTC	CASSSQETNYYNEQFF
TRBJ2-7	TRBV2	-	-	TGTGCCAGCATTGACTTCCGGCGAGGGTACGAGCAGTACTTC	CASIDFRRGYEQYF
TRBJ2-1	TRBV30	-	-	TGTGCCTGGAGTGGTTCGGGGGACCGTATCTTCGTATACAATGAGCAGTTCTTC	CAWSGSGDRIFVYNEQFF
TRBJ1-1	TRBV4-1	-	-	TGCGCCAGCAGCCCAGGAAGAGCTTTGGGAGCTTTCTTT	CASSPGRALGAFF
TRBJ2-3	TRBV7-9	-	TRBD1	TGTGCCAGCAGCCCCCAGGGGGTCGGTACGCAGTATTTT	CASSPQGVGTQYF
TRBJ2-3	TRBV7-6	-	TRBD2	TGTGCCAGCAGTCCTCTCTCGCGGGGGGAAGATACGCAGTATTTT	CASSPLSRGEDTQYF
TRBJ1-1	TRBV2	-	-	TGTGCCAGCAGTTCTGACAGAACTGAAGCTTTCTTT	CASSSDRTEAFF
TRBJ1-1	TRBV7-3	-	TRBD1	TGTGCCAGCAGCTTAGGGACAGGCAACACTGAAGCTTTCTTT	CASSLGTGNTEAFF
TRBJ2-7	TRBV29-1	-	-	TGCAGCGCGGATCCAGGGGAGGGGGGGGGATACGAGCAGTACTTC	CSADPGEGGGYEQYF
TRBJ1-3	TRBV6-6	-	-	TGTGCCAGCAGTTATAATGCTGGAAACACCATATATTTT	CASSYNAGNTIYF
TRBJ2-2	TRBV19	-	TRBD2	TGTGCCAGTACTGAGGCACTAGCGGGGGGGTACACCGGGGAGCTGTTTTTT	CASTEALAGGYTGELFF
TRBJ1-1	TRBV10-3	-	TRBD1	TGTGCCATCAGTGACGACAGGGGCCAGAACACTGAAGCTTTCTTT	CAISDDRGQNTEAFF
TRBJ1-4	TRBV9	-	-	TGTGCCAGCAGCGCTCACAGTATCGGCCCTGAAAAACTGTTTTTT	CASSAHSIGPEKLFF
TRBJ2-1	TRBV27	once	-	TGTGCCAGCAGTTTTTCCTGGGCGTACAATGAGCAGTTCTTC	CASSFSWAYNEQFF
TRBJ2-2	TRBV6-5	-	TRBD2	TGTGCCAGCAGTTTCGGCGGGGAGGGCGGGGAGCTGTTTTTT	CASSFGGEGGELFF
TRBJ1-2	TRBV9	-	TRBD1	TGTGCCAGCAGCCCCCGTTTTGGACAGGGAGGCTATGGCTACACCTTC	CASSPRFGQGGYGYTF
TRBJ1-4	TRBV11-2	-	TRBD1	TGTGCCAGCAGCTTACAGGGGGCGGAAGAAAAACTGTTTTTT	CASSLQGAEEKLFF
TRBJ2-6	TRBV9	-	-	TGTGCCAGCAGCGGTCGGGGATCTGGGGCCAACGTCCTGACTTTC	CASSGRGSGANVLTF
TRBJ2-7	TRBV2	-	TRBD1	TGTGCCAGCAGTCAAACAGGGGGCGTAGCAACCTACGAGCAGTACTTC	CASSQTGGVATYEQYF
TRBJ2-3	TRBV6-1	few	TRBD2	TGTGCCAGCAGTGAAATTGGGGGGAGGGCAGATACGCAGTATTTT	CASSEIGGRADTQYF
TRBJ2-2	TRBV2	-	-	TGTGCCAGCAGTGAAGCGATGACTCCCACCGGGGAGCTGTTTTTT	CASSEAMTPTGELFF
TRBJ1-3	TRBV9	-	TRBD1	TGTGCCAGCAGCCCGACAGGGGCCGGAAACACCATATATTTT	CASSPTGAGNTIYF
TRBJ1-1	TRBV5-1	-	TRBD1	TGCGCCAGTCCGGGACAGGGGGATCAGGAAGCTTTCTTT	CASPGQGDQEAFF
TRBJ1-5	TRBV7-8	-	-	TGTGCCAGCAGCTTAGAACAAGGGGTGACGCCCCAGCATTTT	CASSLEQGVTPQHF
TRBJ2-1	TRBV5-4	once	TRBD2	TGTGCCAGCAGCCGCCTAGCGGGGGGGCCGGACTACAATGAGCAGTTCTTC	CASSRLAGGPDYNEQFF
TRBJ2-7	TRBV5-1	-	TRBD1	TGCGCCAGCAGCTGGGGACAGGGGGTGCAGCAACCCCTAATCCACGAGCAGTACTTC	CASSWGQGVQQPLIHEQYF
TRBJ1-6	TRBV30	-	-	TGTGCCTGGAGGGGCCTTAATTCACCCCTCCACTTT	CAWRGLNSPLHF
TRBJ2-7	TRBV5-1	-	-	TGCGCCAGCAGCGCGGAGATCGGGGTAGGGTACGAGCAGTACTTC	CASSAEIGVGYEQYF
TRBJ2-5	TRBV5-5	-	-	TGTGCCAGCAACCTCAGAGGGGGATTAGAGACCCAGTACTTC	CASNLRGGLETQYF